The source of this T cell receptor beta chain is a study of persistence of HIV-infected CD4 T cells. Study-level results: Compared with CD3/CD28-stimulated cells, CMV- and Gag-responding cells showed lower TCRbeta richness.

This was the immunoSEQ version 4 assay in survey mode. This table comes from immunoSEQ multiplex PCR, and its TCRdb copy is limited to in-frame clones, with some not included. The sample gives 25,000 to 30,000 clones, about 80% of which show up once; more than 0.75% is in the top ten. Stimulation used approximately 9.1 ug/mL lysate from CMV-infected fibroblasts. Sorted nonresponding memory CD4+ T cells were CD40L-negative, CD69-negative, CD45RO-high. Donors were HIV-1-infected adults who began suppressive ART during chronic infection. Undetectable plasma HIV-1 RNA below 50 copies/mL lasted at least 4 years. As concerns this clone: Antigen: not known.

The starting material was CD4+ T cells sorted from PBMCs after roughly 18-hour stimulation, obtained from a patient who received antiretroviral therapy. The source of this sequence is an adult woman with HIV who was CMV-seropositive.

The CDR3 here is CASSPLRGAFHQYF. In DNA form, the CDR3 reads TGTGCCAGCAGCCCCTTAAGGGGGGCTTTCCATCAGTACTTC. This chain links TRBV11-2 with TRBJ2-7; perhaps D is TRBD1 or TRBD2 (6 bases each). This CDR3 is 14 amino acids long. Germline values: CDR1 SGHAT, CDR2 FQNNGV. V gave up 5 bases and J gave up 10 bases, with 21 bases separating them.